This TCR beta chain was retrieved from a study of cytomegalovirus exposure and HLA in healthy donors. Points from the study as a whole: The authors later found most CMV-associated TCR beta chains appeared HLA-restricted. Later analysis placed DRB1 highest and HLA-C lowest in TCR association rates, which differed by HLA locus. Later work associated fewer than 20,000 TCR beta sequences with HLA alleles at 0.05 false discovery rate. Accurate prediction of HLA-A and HLA-B alleles (for most subjects) was reportedly achieved from TCR beta sequences.

Both 60 Vbeta primers and 13 Jbeta primers went into the PCR. Assay used: immunoSEQ multiplex PCR; TCRdb lists only in-frame clones, some missing. Here the sample spans 110,000 or so clones, 70% to 80% being singletons. This clone was picked up one time. Its antigen is unknown. The CDR3 is 19 residues long. CDR1 is LGHNA, CDR2 YNFKEQ, per germline. V dropped 0 bases and J dropped 5; count of bases not matched to a gene: 16. The TCR sequence derives from a woman in her thirties in good health and CMV-seropositive. The chain combines TRBV4-2 with TRBJ2-3, with 8 bases that match TRBD2. Sequences were obtained from PBMCs. CDR3: CASSQDRWLMERGRDTQYF. The CDR3 bases are TGTGCCAGCAGCCAAGATAGGTGGCTCATGGAGCGGGGGCGAGATACGCAGTATTTT.